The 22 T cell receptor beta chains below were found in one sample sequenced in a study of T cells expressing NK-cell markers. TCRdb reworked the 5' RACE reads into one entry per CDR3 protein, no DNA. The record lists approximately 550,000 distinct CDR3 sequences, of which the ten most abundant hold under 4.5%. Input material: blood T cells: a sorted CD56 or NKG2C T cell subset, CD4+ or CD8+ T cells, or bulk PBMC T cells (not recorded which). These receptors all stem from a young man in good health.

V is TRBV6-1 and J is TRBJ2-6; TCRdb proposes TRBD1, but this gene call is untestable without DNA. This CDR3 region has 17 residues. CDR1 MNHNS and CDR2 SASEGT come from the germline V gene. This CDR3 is CASSEARDLSGANVLTF.

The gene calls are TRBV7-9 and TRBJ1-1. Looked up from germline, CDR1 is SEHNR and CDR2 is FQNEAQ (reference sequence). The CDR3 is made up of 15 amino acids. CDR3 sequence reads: CASSLGPGGDTEAFF.

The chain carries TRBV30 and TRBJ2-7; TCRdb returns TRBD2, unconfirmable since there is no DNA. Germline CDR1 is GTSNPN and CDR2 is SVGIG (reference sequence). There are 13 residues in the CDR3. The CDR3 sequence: CAWDWGTHREQYF.

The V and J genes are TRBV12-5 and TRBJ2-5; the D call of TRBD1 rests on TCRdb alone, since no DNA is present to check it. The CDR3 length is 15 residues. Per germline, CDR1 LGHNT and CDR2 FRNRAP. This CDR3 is CASAQGGVVQETQYF.

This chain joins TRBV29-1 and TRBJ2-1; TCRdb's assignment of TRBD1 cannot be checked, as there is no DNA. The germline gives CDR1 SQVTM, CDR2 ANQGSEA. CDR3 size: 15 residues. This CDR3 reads CSVDGRGQGPNEQFF.

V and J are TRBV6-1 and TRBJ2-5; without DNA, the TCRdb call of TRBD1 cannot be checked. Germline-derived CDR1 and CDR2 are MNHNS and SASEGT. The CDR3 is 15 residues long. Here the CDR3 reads CASSDGTGGTETQYF.

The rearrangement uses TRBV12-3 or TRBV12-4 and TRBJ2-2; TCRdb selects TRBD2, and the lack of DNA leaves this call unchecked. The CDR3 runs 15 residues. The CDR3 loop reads CASSPPTSIPGELFF.

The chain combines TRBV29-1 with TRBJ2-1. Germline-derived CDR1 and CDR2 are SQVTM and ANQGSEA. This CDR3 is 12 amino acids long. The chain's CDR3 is CSVVKDYFEQFF.

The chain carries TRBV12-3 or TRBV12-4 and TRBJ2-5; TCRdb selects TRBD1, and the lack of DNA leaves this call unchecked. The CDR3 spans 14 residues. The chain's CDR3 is CASSFLGSGETQYF.

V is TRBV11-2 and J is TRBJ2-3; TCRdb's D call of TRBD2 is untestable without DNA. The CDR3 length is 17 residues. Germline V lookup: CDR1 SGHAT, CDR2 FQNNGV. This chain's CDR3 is CASSFGLGGGSLDPQYF. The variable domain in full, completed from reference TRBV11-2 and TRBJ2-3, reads EAGVAQSPRYKIIEKRQSVAFWCNPISGHATLYWYQQILGQGPKLLIQFQNNGVVDDSQLPKDRFSAERLKGVDSTLKIQPAKLEDSAVYLCASSFGLGGGSLDPQYFGPGTRLTVL.

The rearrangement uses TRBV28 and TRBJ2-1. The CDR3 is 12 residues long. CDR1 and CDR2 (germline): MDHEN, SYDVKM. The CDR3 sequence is CASSFLSNEQFF.

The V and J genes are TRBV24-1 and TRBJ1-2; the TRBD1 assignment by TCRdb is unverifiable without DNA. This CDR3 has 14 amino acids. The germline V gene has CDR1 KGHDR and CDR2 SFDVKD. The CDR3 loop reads CATSDSPGPRGYTF.

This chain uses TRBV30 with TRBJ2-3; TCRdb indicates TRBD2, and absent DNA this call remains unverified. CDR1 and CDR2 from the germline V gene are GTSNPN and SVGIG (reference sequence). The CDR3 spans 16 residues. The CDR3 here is CAWKLGGRSSTDTQYF.

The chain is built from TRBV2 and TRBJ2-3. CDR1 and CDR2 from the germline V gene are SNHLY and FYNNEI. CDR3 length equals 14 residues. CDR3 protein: CASSENPGTDTQYF.

This CDR3 reads CASEGWNYAGQYF. The V and J genes are TRBV5-6 and TRBJ2-7; the D gene TCRdb calls, TRBD1, cannot be checked with no DNA. The CDR3 totals 13 residues. Germline CDR1 is SGHDT and CDR2 is YYEEEE.

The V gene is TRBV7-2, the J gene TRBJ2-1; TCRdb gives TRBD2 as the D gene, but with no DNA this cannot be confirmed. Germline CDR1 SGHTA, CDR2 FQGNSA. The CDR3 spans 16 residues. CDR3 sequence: CASSLGSSGRKNEQFF.

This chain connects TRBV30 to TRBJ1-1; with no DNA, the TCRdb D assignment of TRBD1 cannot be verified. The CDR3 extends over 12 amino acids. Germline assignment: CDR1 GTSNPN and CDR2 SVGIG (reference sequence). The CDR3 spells CAWAQGQAEAFF.

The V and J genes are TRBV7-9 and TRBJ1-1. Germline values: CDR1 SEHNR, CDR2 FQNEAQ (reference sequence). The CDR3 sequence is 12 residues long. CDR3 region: CASSLPDTEAFF.

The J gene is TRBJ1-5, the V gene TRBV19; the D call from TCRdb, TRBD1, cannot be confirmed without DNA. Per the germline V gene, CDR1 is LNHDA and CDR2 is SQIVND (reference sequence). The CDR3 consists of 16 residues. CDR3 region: CASSVSGTGLNQPQHF.

CDR3 sequence reads: CASSYSPGLANEQFF. V is TRBV6-5 and J is TRBJ2-1; TCRdb's D call of TRBD1 is untestable without DNA. CDR3 length: 15 residues. Germline V gene data show CDR1 as MNHEY and CDR2 as SVGAGI.

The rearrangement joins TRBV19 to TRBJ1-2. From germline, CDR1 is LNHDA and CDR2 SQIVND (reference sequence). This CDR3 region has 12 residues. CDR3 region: CASARGVYGYTF.

CDR3 region: CASSERGRANSPLHF. The rearrangement joins TRBV6-1 to TRBJ1-6; TCRdb's D gene call, TRBD1, goes unchecked for lack of DNA. Germline V gives CDR1 MNHNS, CDR2 SASEGT. This CDR3 has 15 amino acids.